This T cell receptor beta chain was sequenced in a study of blood T cell repertoires in COVID-19. Clones were read by immunoSEQ multiplex PCR, and TCRdb kept only the in-frame ones, dropping some. The table includes about 75,000 clones, 85% to 90% detected once. There are 12 residues in the CDR3. The germline CDR1 and CDR2 sequences are KGHSH and LQKENI. V was shortened by 9 bases and J by 0 bases, with 9 bases between the two germline ends. The chain recombines TRBV18 with TRBJ2-7, with D maybe TRBD1 (6 bases). The receptor's source is a human donor in a cohort sampled during active COVID-19. Sequenced input: peripheral blood. The CDR3 DNA sequence: TGTGCCAGGGGGGCCAGCTCCTACGAGCAGTACTTC. Amino acid sequence: CARGASSYEQYF.